This is a list of T cell receptor beta chains from one sample in a study of cytomegalovirus exposure and HLA in healthy donors. TCRdb's table, derived via immunoSEQ multiplex PCR, lists solely in-frame clones and lacks some. The repertoire includes some 150,000 clones, more than 75% of them detected once, and approximately 3% sits in the top ten. Sample: PBMCs. The receptor set was obtained from a man younger than 30 in good health and CMV-seronegative. The CDR3 runs from the conserved cysteine through the conserved F or W. Each record gives: V gene, clone size, J gene, D gene, CDR3 protein, CDR3 DNA. D genes are given only for firm matches. Size tells how often a clone was seen (once, few, many) or the class of an expanded clone, and some rows leave it out.

v_call: TRBV30; clone_size: NA; j_call: TRBJ1-2; d_call: NA; cdr3_aa: CALVQGVGSNYGYTF; cdr3_nt: TGTGCCCTAGTACAGGGAGTCGGTTCTAACTATGGCTACACCTTC
v_call: TRBV2; clone_size: NA; j_call: TRBJ2-1; d_call: TRBD2; cdr3_aa: CASSEASGLADYNEQFF; cdr3_nt: TGTGCCAGCAGTGAAGCCTCGGGACTAGCGGACTACAATGAGCAGTTCTTC
v_call: TRBV4-1; clone_size: NA; j_call: TRBJ1-4; d_call: NA; cdr3_aa: CASSQDQGINEKLFF; cdr3_nt: TGCGCCAGCAGCCAAGATCAGGGTATTAATGAAAAACTGTTTTTT
v_call: TRBV4-2; clone_size: NA; j_call: TRBJ1-2; d_call: NA; cdr3_aa: CASSQDRGWGLYGYTF; cdr3_nt: TGTGCCAGCAGCCAAGATAGGGGGTGGGGTCTCTATGGCTACACCTTC
v_call: TRBV28; clone_size: NA; j_call: TRBJ2-7; d_call: TRBD1; cdr3_aa: CASSIPGQGAARGNEQYF; cdr3_nt: TGTGCCAGCAGTATTCCGGGACAGGGGGCGGCGAGGGGTAACGAGCAGTACTTC
v_call: TRBV27; clone_size: NA; j_call: TRBJ2-5; d_call: NA; cdr3_aa: CASSLDGGTQYF; cdr3_nt: TGTGCCAGCAGTTTGGATGGAGGAACCCAGTACTTC
v_call: TRBV2; clone_size: NA; j_call: TRBJ1-5; d_call: NA; cdr3_aa: CASRETGYSNQPQHF; cdr3_nt: TGTGCCAGCAGAGAGACAGGCTATAGCAATCAGCCCCAGCATTTT
v_call: TRBV7-2; clone_size: NA; j_call: TRBJ1-2; d_call: NA; cdr3_aa: CASSSYPRGANYGYTF; cdr3_nt: TGTGCCAGCAGCTCTTATCCCCGGGGGGCTAACTATGGCTACACCTTC
v_call: TRBV1; clone_size: NA; j_call: TRBJ1-5; d_call: NA; cdr3_aa: CTSSPYCANQPQHF; cdr3_nt: TGCACCAGCAGCCCCTACTGCGCCAATCAGCCCCAGCATTTT
v_call: TRBV7-6; clone_size: NA; j_call: TRBJ1-1; d_call: NA; cdr3_aa: CASSLLEAFF; cdr3_nt: TGTGCCAGCAGCTTACTCGAAGCTTTCTTT
v_call: TRBV5-6; clone_size: NA; j_call: TRBJ2-2; d_call: NA; cdr3_aa: CASSPLEGRGGELFF; cdr3_nt: TGTGCCAGCAGCCCCCTAGAGGGCCGGGGCGGGGAGCTGTTTTTT
v_call: TRBV6-1; clone_size: NA; j_call: TRBJ2-2; d_call: NA; cdr3_aa: CASRSDLDTGELFF; cdr3_nt: TGTGCCAGCAGGTCGGACTTGGACACCGGGGAGCTGTTTTTT
v_call: TRBV28; clone_size: once; j_call: TRBJ2-3; d_call: TRBD2; cdr3_aa: CASSLGGRKDTQYF; cdr3_nt: TGTGCCAGCAGTTTGGGCGGGAGGAAAGATACGCAGTATTTT
v_call: TRBV6-6; clone_size: NA; j_call: TRBJ1-6; d_call: NA; cdr3_aa: CASSRGVYQNNSPLHF; cdr3_nt: TGTGCCAGCAGTCGGGGTGTCTACCAAAATAATTCACCCCTCCACTTT
v_call: TRBV4-1; clone_size: NA; j_call: TRBJ1-1; d_call: NA; cdr3_aa: CASSQDRTEAFF; cdr3_nt: TGCGCCAGCAGCCAAGACAGGACTGAAGCTTTCTTT
v_call: TRBV5-1; clone_size: NA; j_call: TRBJ1-2; d_call: TRBD1; cdr3_aa: CASSLASTGGYGYTF; cdr3_nt: TGCGCCAGCAGCTTGGCCTCTACAGGGGGGTATGGCTACACCTTC
v_call: TRBV2; clone_size: NA; j_call: TRBJ2-1; d_call: TRBD2; cdr3_aa: CASIRDYEQFF; cdr3_nt: TGTGCCAGCATCCGGGACTACGAGCAGTTCTTC
v_call: TRBV28; clone_size: NA; j_call: TRBJ2-5; d_call: NA; cdr3_aa: CASSLRGKQETQYF; cdr3_nt: TGTGCCAGCAGTTTGAGAGGGAAACAAGAGACCCAGTACTTC
v_call: TRBV19; clone_size: NA; j_call: TRBJ1-3; d_call: NA; cdr3_aa: CASSIVPGSAGNTIYF; cdr3_nt: TGTGCCAGTAGTATAGTTCCGGGATCTGCGGGAAACACCATATATTTT
v_call: TRBV27; clone_size: NA; j_call: TRBJ1-2; d_call: NA; cdr3_aa: CASSLSLNYGYTF; cdr3_nt: TGTGCCAGCAGTTTAAGCTTAAACTATGGCTACACCTTC
v_call: TRBV7-2; clone_size: NA; j_call: TRBJ2-7; d_call: NA; cdr3_aa: CASSPPWEGANEQYF; cdr3_nt: TGTGCCAGCAGCCCACCATGGGAAGGGGCCAACGAGCAGTACTTC
v_call: TRBV30; clone_size: NA; j_call: TRBJ1-3; d_call: NA; cdr3_aa: CAWTVSGNTIYF; cdr3_nt: TGTGCCTGGACGGTCTCTGGAAACACCATATATTTT
v_call: TRBV5-4; clone_size: NA; j_call: TRBJ1-1; d_call: NA; cdr3_aa: CASSLVSTEGTEAFF; cdr3_nt: TGTGCCAGCAGCTTGGTTTCCACAGAGGGCACTGAAGCTTTCTTT
v_call: TRBV27; clone_size: NA; j_call: TRBJ2-7; d_call: TRBD2; cdr3_aa: CASSPLAGVAEQYF; cdr3_nt: TGTGCCAGCAGTCCCTTAGCGGGAGTAGCCGAGCAGTACTTC
v_call: TRBV5-1; clone_size: NA; j_call: TRBJ2-3; d_call: TRBD2; cdr3_aa: CASSYPKTSGGEYFTQYF; cdr3_nt: TGCGCCAGCAGCTACCCCAAGACTAGCGGGGGGGAGTATTTTACGCAGTATTTT
v_call: TRBV2; clone_size: once; j_call: TRBJ2-1; d_call: TRBD2; cdr3_aa: CASSGPPAGGNEQFF; cdr3_nt: TGTGCCAGCAGTGGTCCCCCAGCGGGAGGCAATGAGCAGTTCTTC
v_call: TRBV7-6; clone_size: NA; j_call: TRBJ2-6; d_call: TRBD1; cdr3_aa: CASSSTPTGNSGANVLTF; cdr3_nt: TGTGCCAGCAGCTCCACCCCGACAGGGAACTCTGGGGCCAACGTCCTGACTTTC
v_call: TRBV11-2; clone_size: once; j_call: TRBJ2-4; d_call: TRBD2; cdr3_aa: CASSLGTSGAKNIQYF; cdr3_nt: TGTGCCAGCAGCTTAGGGACTAGCGGGGCCAAAAACATTCAGTACTTC
v_call: TRBV5-6; clone_size: NA; j_call: TRBJ2-2; d_call: NA; cdr3_aa: CASSSIQGAGELFF; cdr3_nt: TGTGCCAGCAGCTCTATACAGGGCGCCGGGGAGCTGTTTTTT
v_call: TRBV18; clone_size: few; j_call: TRBJ2-1; d_call: NA; cdr3_aa: CASSPPGGSPRYNEQFF; cdr3_nt: TGTGCCAGCTCACCCCCCGGGGGTAGTCCACGGTACAATGAGCAGTTCTTC
v_call: TRBV28; clone_size: NA; j_call: TRBJ1-4; d_call: TRBD1; cdr3_aa: CASSPGQGREKLFF; cdr3_nt: TGTGCCAGCAGTCCAGGACAGGGGAGGGAAAAACTGTTTTTT
v_call: TRBV20-1; clone_size: NA; j_call: TRBJ2-7; d_call: NA; cdr3_aa: CSARYGSEQYF; cdr3_nt: TGCAGTGCTAGATACGGTTCCGAGCAGTACTTC
v_call: TRBV6-5; clone_size: once; j_call: TRBJ1-6; d_call: TRBD1; cdr3_aa: CASSYSQGTYNSPLHF; cdr3_nt: TGTGCCAGCAGTTACTCACAGGGGACTTATAATTCACCCCTCCACTTT
v_call: TRBV11-2; clone_size: NA; j_call: TRBJ2-1; d_call: NA; cdr3_aa: CASTLTESNEQFF; cdr3_nt: TGTGCCAGCACCCTGACTGAATCCAATGAGCAGTTCTTC
v_call: TRBV5-8; clone_size: NA; j_call: TRBJ1-3; d_call: NA; cdr3_aa: CASSFAAGNPGNTIYF; cdr3_nt: TGTGCCAGCAGCTTTGCTGCAGGGAACCCTGGAAACACCATATATTTT
v_call: TRBV18; clone_size: NA; j_call: TRBJ2-1; d_call: TRBD1; cdr3_aa: CASSPRTGHNEQFF; cdr3_nt: TGTGCCAGCTCACCGAGGACAGGGCACAATGAGCAGTTCTTC
v_call: TRBV5-5; clone_size: NA; j_call: TRBJ1-4; d_call: TRBD1; cdr3_aa: CASSPAQGAGREKLFF; cdr3_nt: TGTGCCAGCAGCCCCGCACAGGGGGCCGGACGGGAAAAACTGTTTTTT
v_call: TRBV6-1; clone_size: NA; j_call: TRBJ2-2; d_call: NA; cdr3_aa: CASSEVGGGLGELFF; cdr3_nt: TGTGCCAGCAGTGAAGTTGGAGGGGGCCTCGGGGAGCTGTTTTTT
v_call: TRBV6-5; clone_size: NA; j_call: TRBJ1-5; d_call: NA; cdr3_aa: CASSGAGVVHQPQHF; cdr3_nt: TGTGCCAGCAGTGGGGCAGGGGTGGTCCATCAGCCCCAGCATTTT
v_call: TRBV6-1; clone_size: NA; j_call: TRBJ1-4; d_call: NA; cdr3_aa: CACTGRVATNEKLFF; cdr3_nt: TGTGCCTGCACAGGGAGGGTTGCAACTAATGAAAAACTGTTTTTT
v_call: TRBV7-9; clone_size: NA; j_call: TRBJ1-4; d_call: TRBD1; cdr3_aa: CASSLGETGGNEKLFF; cdr3_nt: TGTGCCAGCAGCTTAGGAGAAACAGGGGGTAATGAAAAACTGTTTTTT
v_call: TRBV5-1; clone_size: NA; j_call: TRBJ2-2; d_call: NA; cdr3_aa: CASSLARARDTGELFF; cdr3_nt: TGCGCCAGCAGCTTGGCGCGGGCCCGGGACACCGGGGAGCTGTTTTTT
v_call: TRBV7-9; clone_size: NA; j_call: TRBJ2-5; d_call: NA; cdr3_aa: CASSHTRGQETQYF; cdr3_nt: TGTGCCAGCAGCCACACAAGGGGCCAAGAGACCCAGTACTTC
v_call: TRBV13; clone_size: NA; j_call: TRBJ2-4; d_call: TRBD2; cdr3_aa: CASSSLYGRGANIQYF; cdr3_nt: TGTGCCAGCAGCTCCCTTTATGGGCGGGGGGCCAACATTCAGTACTTC
v_call: TRBV5-1; clone_size: NA; j_call: TRBJ2-7; d_call: TRBD2; cdr3_aa: CASSSPTSGSTYEQYF; cdr3_nt: TGCGCCAGCAGTTCTCCGACTAGCGGGTCCACCTACGAGCAGTACTTC
v_call: TRBV18; clone_size: NA; j_call: TRBJ2-7; d_call: NA; cdr3_aa: CASSPNREHEQYF; cdr3_nt: TGTGCCAGCTCACCCAACCGGGAGCACGAGCAGTACTTC
v_call: TRBV28; clone_size: NA; j_call: TRBJ1-1; d_call: NA; cdr3_aa: CASSGTKGEAFF; cdr3_nt: TGTGCCAGCAGCGGGACAAAGGGTGAAGCTTTCTTT
v_call: TRBV7-2; clone_size: NA; j_call: TRBJ2-2; d_call: TRBD1; cdr3_aa: CASRRDRATAGELFF; cdr3_nt: TGTGCCAGCAGGAGAGACAGGGCGACAGCCGGGGAGCTGTTTTTT
v_call: TRBV28; clone_size: NA; j_call: TRBJ2-1; d_call: NA; cdr3_aa: CASSYHTPGNEQFF; cdr3_nt: TGTGCCAGCAGCTATCACACGCCCGGGAATGAGCAGTTCTTC
v_call: TRBV4-3; clone_size: NA; j_call: TRBJ2-1; d_call: NA; cdr3_aa: CASSQGDRWNEQFF; cdr3_nt: TGCGCCAGCAGCCAAGGAGACAGGTGGAATGAGCAGTTCTTC
v_call: TRBV18; clone_size: NA; j_call: TRBJ1-1; d_call: NA; cdr3_aa: CASSPFGQPEAFF; cdr3_nt: TGTGCCAGCTCACCTTTCGGACAACCTGAAGCTTTCTTT
v_call: TRBV6-1; clone_size: NA; j_call: TRBJ2-3; d_call: TRBD1; cdr3_aa: CASSWTGSTDTQYF; cdr3_nt: TGTGCCAGCAGTTGGACAGGGTCGACAGATACGCAGTATTTT
v_call: TRBV30; clone_size: NA; j_call: TRBJ1-1; d_call: NA; cdr3_aa: CAWSWRGEAFF; cdr3_nt: TGTGCCTGGAGTTGGAGGGGTGAAGCTTTCTTT